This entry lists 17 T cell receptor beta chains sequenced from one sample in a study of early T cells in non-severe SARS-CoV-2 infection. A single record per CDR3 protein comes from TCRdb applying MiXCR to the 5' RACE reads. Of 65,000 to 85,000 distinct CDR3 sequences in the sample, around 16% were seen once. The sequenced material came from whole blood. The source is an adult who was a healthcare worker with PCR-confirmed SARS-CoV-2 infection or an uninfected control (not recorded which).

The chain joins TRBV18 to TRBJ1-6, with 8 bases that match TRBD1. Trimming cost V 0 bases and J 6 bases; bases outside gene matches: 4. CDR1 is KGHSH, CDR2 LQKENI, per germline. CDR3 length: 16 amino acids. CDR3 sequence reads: CASSPPTGGGNSPLHF. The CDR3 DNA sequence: TGTGCCAGCTCACCACCCACAGGGGGGGGTAATTCACCCCTCCACTTT.

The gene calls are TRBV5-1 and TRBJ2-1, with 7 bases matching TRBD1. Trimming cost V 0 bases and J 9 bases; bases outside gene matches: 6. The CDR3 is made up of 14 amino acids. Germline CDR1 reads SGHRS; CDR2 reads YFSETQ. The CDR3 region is CASSLGQGLGEQFF. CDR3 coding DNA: TGCGCCAGCAGCTTGGGACAGGGTTTAGGTGAGCAGTTCTTC.

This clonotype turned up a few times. The CDR3 sequence is CASSQSGRGTGELFF. The CDR3 region has the DNA TGCGCCAGCAGCCAATCCGGGAGGGGCACCGGGGAGCTGTTTTTT. The chain recombines TRBV4-3 with TRBJ2-2, with TRBD2 identical over 8 bases. Per germline, CDR1 LGHNA and CDR2 YSLEER. CDR3 size: 15 residues. V shed 2 bases and J 4 bases; nucleotides not matched to a gene: 3.

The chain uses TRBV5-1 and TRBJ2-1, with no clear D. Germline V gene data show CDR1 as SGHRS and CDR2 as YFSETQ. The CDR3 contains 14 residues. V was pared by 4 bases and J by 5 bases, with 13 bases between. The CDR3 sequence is CASSQQRSNNEQFF. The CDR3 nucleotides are TGCGCCAGCAGCCAACAGAGATCAAACAATGAGCAGTTCTTC.

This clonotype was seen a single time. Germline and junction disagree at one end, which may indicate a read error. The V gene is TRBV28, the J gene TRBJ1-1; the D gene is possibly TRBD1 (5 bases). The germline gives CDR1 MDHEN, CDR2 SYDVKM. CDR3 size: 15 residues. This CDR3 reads CVSRPFNQGSLRAFF. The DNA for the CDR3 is TGTGTCAGCAGACCCTTCAATCAGGGATCGTTACGAGCTTTCTTT. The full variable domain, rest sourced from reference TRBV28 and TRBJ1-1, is DVKVTQSSRYLVKRTGEKVFLECVQDMDHENMFWYRQDPGLGLRLIYFSYDVKMKEKGDIPEGYSVSREKKERFSLILESASTNQTSMYLCVSRPFNQGSLRAFFGQGTRLTVV.

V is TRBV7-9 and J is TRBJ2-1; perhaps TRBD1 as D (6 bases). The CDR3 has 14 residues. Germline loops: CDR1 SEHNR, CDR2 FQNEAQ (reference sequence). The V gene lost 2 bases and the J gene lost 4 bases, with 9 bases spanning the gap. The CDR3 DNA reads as TGTGCCAGCAGCTTAATACAGGGATACAATGAGCAGTTCTTC. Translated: CASSLIQGYNEQFF.

The CDR3 DNA follows: TGTGCCAGCAGCTTAAAAGCAAAGCCCCAGCACAATGAGCAGTTCTTC. It encodes CASSLKAKPQHNEQFF. This chain uses TRBV7-3 with TRBJ2-1; D remains unclear. The germline CDR1 and CDR2 sequences are SGHTA and FQGTGA. V was cut by 1 base and J by 5 bases, with 15 bases left in between. The CDR3 is 16 residues long.

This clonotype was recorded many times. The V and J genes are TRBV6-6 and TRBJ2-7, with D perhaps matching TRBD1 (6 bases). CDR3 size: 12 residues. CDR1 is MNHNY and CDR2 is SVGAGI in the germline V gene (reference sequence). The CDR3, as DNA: TGTTCCGTCAGGGACACCTCCTACGAGCAGTACTTC. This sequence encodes CSVRDTSYEQYF.

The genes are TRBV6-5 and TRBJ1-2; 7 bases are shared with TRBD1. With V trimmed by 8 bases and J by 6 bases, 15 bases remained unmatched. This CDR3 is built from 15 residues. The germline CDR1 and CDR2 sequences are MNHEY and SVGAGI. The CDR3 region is CASRSHRGVSDGYTF. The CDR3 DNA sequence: TGTGCCAGCCGCTCGCACAGGGGAGTATCTGATGGCTACACCTTC.

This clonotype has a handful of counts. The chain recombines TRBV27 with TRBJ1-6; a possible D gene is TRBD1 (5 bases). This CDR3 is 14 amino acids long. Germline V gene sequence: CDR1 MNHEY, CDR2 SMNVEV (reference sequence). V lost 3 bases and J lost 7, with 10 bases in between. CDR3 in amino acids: CASSLEGDNSPLHF. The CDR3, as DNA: TGTGCCAGCAGTTTGGAAGGGGACAATTCACCCCTCCACTTT.

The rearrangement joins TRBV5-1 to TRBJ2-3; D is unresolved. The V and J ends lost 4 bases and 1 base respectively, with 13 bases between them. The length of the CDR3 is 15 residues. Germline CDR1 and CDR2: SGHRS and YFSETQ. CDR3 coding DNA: TGCGCCAGCAGCAGGGCCCATTCGGGCACAGATACGCAGTATTTT. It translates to CASSRAHSGTDTQYF.

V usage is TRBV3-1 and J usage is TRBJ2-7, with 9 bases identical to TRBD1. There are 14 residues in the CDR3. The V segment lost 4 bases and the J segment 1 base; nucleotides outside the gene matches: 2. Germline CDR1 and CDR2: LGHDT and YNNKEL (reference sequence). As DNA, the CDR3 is TGTGCCAGCAGCCTAGGACAGGGGTCCTACGAGCAGTACTTC. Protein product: CASSLGQGSYEQYF.

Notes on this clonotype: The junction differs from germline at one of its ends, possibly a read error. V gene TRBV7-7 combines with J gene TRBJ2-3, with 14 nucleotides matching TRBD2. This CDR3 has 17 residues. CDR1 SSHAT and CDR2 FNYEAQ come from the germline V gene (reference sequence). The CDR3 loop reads CASSSGLAGAPTDTQYF. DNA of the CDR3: TGTGCTAGCAGCTCGGGACTAGCGGGAGCGCCCACAGATACGCAGTATTTT.

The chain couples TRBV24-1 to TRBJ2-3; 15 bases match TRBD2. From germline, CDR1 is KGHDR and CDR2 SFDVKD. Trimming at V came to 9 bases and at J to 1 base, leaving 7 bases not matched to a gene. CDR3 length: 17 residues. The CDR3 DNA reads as TGTGCCACCGGACCGCGGACTAGCGGGAGGGGCACAGATACGCAGTATTTT. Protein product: CATGPRTSGRGTDTQYF.

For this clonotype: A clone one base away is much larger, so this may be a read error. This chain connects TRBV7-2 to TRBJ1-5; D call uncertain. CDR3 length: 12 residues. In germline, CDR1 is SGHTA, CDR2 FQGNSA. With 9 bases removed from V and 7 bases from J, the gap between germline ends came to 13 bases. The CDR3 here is CARSLNNQPQHF. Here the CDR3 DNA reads TGTGCCAGAAGCCTTAACAACCAGCCCCAGCATTTT.

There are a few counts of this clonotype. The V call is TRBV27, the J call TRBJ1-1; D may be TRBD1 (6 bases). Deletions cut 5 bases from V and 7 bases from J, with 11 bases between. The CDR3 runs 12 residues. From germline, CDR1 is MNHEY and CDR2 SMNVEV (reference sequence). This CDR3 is CASSPNRVEAFF. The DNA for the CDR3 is TGTGCCAGCAGTCCCAACAGGGTTGAAGCTTTCTTT.

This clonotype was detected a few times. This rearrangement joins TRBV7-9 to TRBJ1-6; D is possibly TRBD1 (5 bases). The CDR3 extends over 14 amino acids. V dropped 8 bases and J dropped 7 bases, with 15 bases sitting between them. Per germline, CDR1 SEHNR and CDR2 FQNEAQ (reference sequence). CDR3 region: CASARAAGNSPLHF. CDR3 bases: TGTGCCAGCGCCCGGGCGGCAGGGAATTCACCCCTCCACTTT.